This T cell receptor (beta chain) was retrieved from a study of glioma-infiltrating T cells after dendritic cell vaccination. For the study at large: Three intradermal dendritic cell vaccine injections were given every two weeks.

Primers: 60 V beta forward and 13 J beta reverse. The method was immunoSEQ multiplex PCR; TCRdb's version includes in-frame clones alone and lacks a portion of them. The sample lists about 92,000 clones, approximately 90% occurring once. The V gene lost 5 bases and the J gene lost 2 bases, with 11 bases spanning the gap. This CDR3 region has 13 residues. CDR1 and CDR2 from the germline V gene are SGHNT and YYREEE (reference sequence). Overall study findings and caveats: Complete blood and tumor specimen sets were limited to few patients.

About this clone itself: The antigen remains undetermined.

Source: blood, taken before dendritic cell vaccination. This sequence was found in a human donor with glioblastoma. This chain links TRBV5-4 with TRBJ2-7; D not resolved. This CDR3 reads CASSHGHPYEQYF. The CDR3 DNA reads as TGTGCCAGCAGTCATGGCCATCCCTACGAGCAGTACTTC.